The T cell receptor (beta chain) under discussion was sequenced for a study of blood T cell repertoires in COVID-19. Study-level background: COVID-19 samples, acute and convalescent, were from the United States, Italy and Spain. Sources were T cells, B-cell-depleted T cells, or PBMCs; the material itself was cDNA or gDNA.

Germline assignment: CDR1 MNHEY and CDR2 SMNVEV (reference sequence). Trimming left V 10 bases short and J 3 bases short, with 26 bases between. The CDR3 spans 17 residues. Per the original methods: The authors estimated nucleated cell counts from reference gene primer amplification. Method: immunoSEQ multiplex PCR; TCRdb's copy keeps in-frame clones and lacks some. D and trimming come from the DNA, and the V and J calls and clone size come from that table. The profile covers 220,000 or so clones, with around 81% appearing a single time and 5.5% taken by the ten largest. Sequenced sample: peripheral blood. The source of this sequence is a woman aged 70-85 years with acute or convalescent COVID-19. The chain recombines TRBV27 with TRBJ2-3, with D possibly TRBD2 on 6 matching bases. CDR3 amino acids: CATWDVGRSRPTDTQYF. The CDR3 DNA follows: TGTGCCACGTGGGACGTAGGGAGGTCAAGACCTACAGATACGCAGTATTTT.